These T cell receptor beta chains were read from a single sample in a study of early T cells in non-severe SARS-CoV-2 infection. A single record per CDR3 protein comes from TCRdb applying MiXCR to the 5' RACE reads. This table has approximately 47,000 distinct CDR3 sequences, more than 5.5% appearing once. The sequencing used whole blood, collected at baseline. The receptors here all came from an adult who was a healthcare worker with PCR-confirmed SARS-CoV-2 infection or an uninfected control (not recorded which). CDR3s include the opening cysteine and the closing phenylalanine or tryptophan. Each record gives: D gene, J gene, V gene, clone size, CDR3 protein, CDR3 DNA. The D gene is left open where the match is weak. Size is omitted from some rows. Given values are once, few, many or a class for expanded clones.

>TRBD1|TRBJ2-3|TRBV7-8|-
CASSPDRRNTDTQYF
TGTGCCAGCAGCCCGGACAGGAGAAACACAGATACGCAGTATTTT
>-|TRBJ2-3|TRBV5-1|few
CASSLSAGGDTQYF
TGCGCCAGCAGCTTGTCCGCAGGGGGGGATACGCAGTATTTT
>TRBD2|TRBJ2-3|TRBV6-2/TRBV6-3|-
CASSFSGRPGSSDTQYF
TGTGCCAGCAGTTTTAGCGGGAGGCCCGGAAGTTCGGATACGCAGTATTTT
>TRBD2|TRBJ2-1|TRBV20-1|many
CSARMGLAGAVNNEQFF
TGCAGTGCTAGAATGGGACTAGCGGGAGCGGTGAACAATGAGCAGTTCTTC
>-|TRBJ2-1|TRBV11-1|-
CASSPHEMQQFYNEQFF
TGTGCCAGCAGCCCGCATGAGATGCAGCAATTCTACAATGAGCAGTTCTTC
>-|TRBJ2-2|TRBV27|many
CASSSGRVRDTGELFF
TGTGCCAGCAGCTCAGGAAGGGTCCGGGACACCGGGGAGCTGTTTTTT
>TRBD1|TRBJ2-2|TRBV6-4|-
CASSRTGASGELFF
TGTGCCAGCAGCAGAACAGGGGCCTCCGGGGAGCTGTTTTTT
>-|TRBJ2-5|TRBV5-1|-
CASSYLPPGQLGETQYF
TGCGCCAGCAGCTACCTACCTCCTGGACAGCTAGGGGAGACCCAGTACTTC
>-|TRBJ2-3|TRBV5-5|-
CASSLVWRDTQYF
TGTGCCAGCAGCTTGGTTTGGAGAGATACGCAGTATTTT
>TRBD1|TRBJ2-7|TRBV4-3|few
CASSQVKTGRPYEQYF
TGCGCCAGCAGCCAAGTAAAGACAGGGAGACCCTACGAGCAGTACTTC
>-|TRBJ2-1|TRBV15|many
CATSRGGSSYNEQFF
TGTGCCACCAGCAGAGGCGGCAGCTCCTACAATGAGCAGTTCTTC
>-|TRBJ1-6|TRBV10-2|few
CASSESATHLNSPLHF
TGCGCCAGCAGTGAGTCCGCGACACACCTTAATTCACCCCTCCACTTT
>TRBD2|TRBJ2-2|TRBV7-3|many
CASSPLAGASGELFF
TGTGCCAGCAGCCCTTTAGCGGGAGCGAGCGGGGAGCTGTTTTTT
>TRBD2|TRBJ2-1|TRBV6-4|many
CASSDSSGSNNEQFF
TGTGCCAGCAGTGACTCTAGCGGGAGCAACAATGAGCAGTTCTTC
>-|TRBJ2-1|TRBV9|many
CASSVAGQEYNEQFF
TGTGCCAGCAGCGTAGCGGGTCAAGAGTACAATGAGCAGTTCTTC
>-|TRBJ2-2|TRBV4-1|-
CASSQVGGLLTGELFF
TGCGCCAGCAGCCAAGTGGGCGGCCTACTCACCGGGGAGCTGTTTTTT